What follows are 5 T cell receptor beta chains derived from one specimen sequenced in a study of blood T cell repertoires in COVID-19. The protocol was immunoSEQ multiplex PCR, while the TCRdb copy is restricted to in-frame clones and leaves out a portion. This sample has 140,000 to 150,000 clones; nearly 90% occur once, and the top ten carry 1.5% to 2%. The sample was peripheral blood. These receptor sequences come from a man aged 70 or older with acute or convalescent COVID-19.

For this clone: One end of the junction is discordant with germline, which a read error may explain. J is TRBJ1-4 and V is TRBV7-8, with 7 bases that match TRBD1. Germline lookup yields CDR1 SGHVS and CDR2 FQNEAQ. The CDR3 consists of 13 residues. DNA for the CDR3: TGTGCCAGCACCTTAGACAGGGTTGAAAAACTGTTTTTT. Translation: CASTLDRVEKLFF.

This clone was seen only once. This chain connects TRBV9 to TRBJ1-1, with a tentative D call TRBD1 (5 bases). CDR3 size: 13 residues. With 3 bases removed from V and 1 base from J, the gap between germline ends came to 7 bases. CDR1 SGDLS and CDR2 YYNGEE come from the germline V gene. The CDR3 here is CASSAGQNTEAFF. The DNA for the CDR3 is TGTGCCAGCAGCGCCGGACAGAACACTGAAGCTTTCTTT.

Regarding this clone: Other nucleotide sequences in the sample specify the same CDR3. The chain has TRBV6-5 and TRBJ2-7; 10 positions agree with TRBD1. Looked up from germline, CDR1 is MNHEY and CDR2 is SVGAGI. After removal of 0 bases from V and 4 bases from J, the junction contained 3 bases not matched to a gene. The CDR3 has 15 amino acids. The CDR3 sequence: CASSYSRQGAYEQYF. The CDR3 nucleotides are TGTGCCAGCAGTTACTCAAGACAGGGGGCTTACGAGCAGTACTTC.

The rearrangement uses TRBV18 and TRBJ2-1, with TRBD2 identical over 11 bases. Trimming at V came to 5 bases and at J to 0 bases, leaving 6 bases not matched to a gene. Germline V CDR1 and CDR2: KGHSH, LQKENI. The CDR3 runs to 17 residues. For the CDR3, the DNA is TGTGCCAGCTCATCTACTAGCGGGGGCTCCTCCTACAATGAGCAGTTCTTC. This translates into CASSSTSGGSSYNEQFF. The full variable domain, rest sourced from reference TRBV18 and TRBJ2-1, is NAGVMQNPRHLVRRRGQEARLRCSPMKGHSHVYWYRQLPEEGLKFMVYLQKENIIDESGMPKERFSAEFPKEGPSILRIQQVVRGDSAAYFCASSSTSGGSSYNEQFFGPGTRLTVL.

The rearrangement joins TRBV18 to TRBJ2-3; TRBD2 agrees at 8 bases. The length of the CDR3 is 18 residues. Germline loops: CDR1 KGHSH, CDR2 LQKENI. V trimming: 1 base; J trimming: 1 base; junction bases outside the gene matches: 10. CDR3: CASSPRGTSDWGTDTQYF. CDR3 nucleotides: TGTGCCAGCTCACCACGGGGGACTAGTGATTGGGGCACAGATACGCAGTATTTT.